Listed below are T cell receptor beta chains from one sample, sequenced in a study of shared clonotypes between healthy human individuals. The protocol was immunoSEQ multiplex PCR, while the TCRdb copy is restricted to in-frame clones and leaves out a portion. The sample consists of under 130,000 clones, 65% to 75% of them appearing once. The sample comprised memory CD8+ T cells sorted from blood. Receptors originate from a woman under 40 in good health. Both conserved end residues are part of each CDR3. A D gene is named only where the DNA matches it firmly. The size entry is marked missing in some rows and otherwise reads once, few, many or a size class.

d_call	v_call	clone_size	j_call	cdr3_aa	cdr3_nt
.	TRBV7-8	.	TRBJ1-3	CASSLVFPGNTIYF	TGTGCCAGCAGCTTAGTATTTCCCGGAAACACCATATATTTT
TRBD2	TRBV10-3	once	TRBJ2-1	CATKGLADYNEQFF	TGTGCCACCAAGGGCCTAGCGGACTACAATGAGCAGTTCTTC
TRBD2	TRBV6-1	.	TRBJ2-1	CASGRLAGYNEQFF	TGTGCCAGCGGGAGACTAGCGGGATATAATGAGCAGTTCTTC
.	TRBV15	many	TRBJ2-6	CATSRVAVYSGANVLTF	TGTGCCACCAGCAGAGTGGCGGTCTACTCTGGGGCCAACGTCCTGACTTTC
.	TRBV27	.	TRBJ1-1	CASNSGATEAFF	TGTGCCAGCAATTCAGGGGCCACTGAAGCTTTCTTT
.	TRBV6-1	few	TRBJ1-5	CASSEGWVSNQPQHF	TGTGCCAGCAGTGAAGGTTGGGTGAGCAATCAGCCCCAGCATTTT
TRBD2	TRBV9	once	TRBJ2-3	CASSLGGGTDTQYF	TGTGCCAGCAGTCTCGGGGGGGGCACAGATACGCAGTATTTT
.	TRBV10-2	.	TRBJ2-5	CASSGGEQQETQYF	TGCGCCAGCAGTGGAGGAGAACAGCAAGAGACCCAGTACTTC
TRBD2	TRBV15	.	TRBJ2-7	CATSRAGLAGDNFYEQYF	TGTGCCACCAGCAGAGCAGGACTAGCGGGCGACAACTTCTACGAGCAGTACTTC
.	TRBV28	.	TRBJ1-1	CASSSPRESNTEAFF	TGTGCCAGCAGTTCACCCAGGGAATCGAACACTGAAGCTTTCTTT
TRBD2	TRBV6-4	.	TRBJ2-5	CASSDRAGGQETQYF	TGTGCCAGCAGTGACAGGGCGGGAGGCCAAGAGACCCAGTACTTC
TRBD1	TRBV2	.	TRBJ2-7	CAIGDRVREQYF	TGTGCCATAGGGGACAGGGTAAGGGAGCAGTACTTC
.	TRBV6-5	.	TRBJ2-2	CASRTLTGELFF	TGTGCCAGCAGAACCTTAACCGGGGAGCTGTTTTTT
.	TRBV27	.	TRBJ2-1	CASTTGPPSYNEQFF	TGTGCCAGCACAACAGGGCCTCCCTCCTACAATGAGCAGTTCTTC
.	TRBV7-2	.	TRBJ2-3	CASSPPVVRVFTDTQYF	TGTGCCAGCAGCCCCCCCGTTGTTAGGGTCTTCACAGATACGCAGTATTTT
TRBD1	TRBV25-1	.	TRBJ2-4	CASSGQGPPPIQYF	TGTGCCAGCAGTGGACAGGGGCCACCCCCCATTCAGTACTTC
TRBD2	TRBV27	once	TRBJ2-1	CASSPIAGGPYNEQFF	TGTGCCAGCAGTCCTATAGCGGGAGGGCCTTACAATGAGCAGTTCTTC
TRBD1	TRBV25-1	.	TRBJ1-4	CASSESQGADGEKLFF	TGTGCCAGCAGTGAAAGCCAGGGGGCTGACGGAGAAAAACTGTTTTTT
.	TRBV27	.	TRBJ2-1	CASSSPLRDGRLYNEQFF	TGTGCCAGCAGTTCGCCCCTCCGGGACGGGCGATTATACAATGAGCAGTTCTTC
TRBD1	TRBV18	once	TRBJ2-3	CASSQGQIVTDTQYF	TGTGCCAGCTCACAGGGACAGATAGTCACAGATACGCAGTATTTT
TRBD2	TRBV11-2	.	TRBJ2-7	CASSLDDNTSGAYEQYF	TGTGCCAGCAGCTTAGATGATAACACTAGCGGAGCCTACGAGCAGTACTTC
.	TRBV7-9	once	TRBJ1-3	CASSLHKGRSGNTIYF	TGTGCCAGCAGCTTACATAAGGGCCGCTCTGGAAACACCATATATTTT
.	TRBV21-1	.	TRBJ1-5	CASSPDLYSNQPQHF	TGTGCCAGCAGTCCGGACTTGTATAGCAATCAGCCCCAGCATTTT
TRBD1	TRBV25-1	.	TRBJ1-4	CASSARTGDEKLFF	TGTGCCAGCAGTGCCCGGACAGGGGATGAAAAACTGTTTTTT
TRBD2	TRBV5-1	.	TRBJ2-1	CASSFVGGQSYNEQFF	TGCGCCAGCAGCTTTGTGGGAGGGCAATCCTACAATGAGCAGTTCTTC
.	TRBV2	.	TRBJ1-1	CALRRGVEAFF	TGTGCCCTACGGAGAGGGGTAGAAGCTTTCTTT
.	TRBV7-7	.	TRBJ2-5	CASSLTVGGQETQYF	TGTGCCAGCAGCTTAACCGTAGGGGGGCAAGAGACCCAGTACTTC
.	TRBV15	once	TRBJ2-1	CATSNKCGCTYNEQFF	TGTGCCACCAGCAATAAGTGCGGTTGCACCTACAATGAGCAGTTCTTC
TRBD2	TRBV11-2	.	TRBJ2-7	CASSFGASGYSYEQYF	TGTGCCAGCAGCTTTGGCGCTAGCGGTTACTCCTACGAGCAGTACTTC
TRBD2	TRBV7-9	.	TRBJ2-7	CASSLIRLADEQYF	TGTGCCAGCAGCTTGATACGACTAGCGGACGAGCAGTACTTC
TRBD2	TRBV6-1	.	TRBJ2-3	CASSELAGERDTQYF	TGTGCCAGCAGTGAGTTAGCGGGAGAACGGGATACGCAGTATTTT
.	TRBV9	.	TRBJ2-2	CASRTGNTGELFF	TGTGCCAGCAGAACAGGGAACACCGGGGAGCTGTTTTTT
TRBD2	TRBV27	.	TRBJ2-7	CASSFTREGYEQYF	TGTGCCAGCAGTTTTACCCGGGAGGGCTACGAGCAGTACTTC
.	TRBV27	.	TRBJ2-5	CASSLTGYQETQYF	TGTGCCAGCAGTTTAACAGGGTACCAAGAGACCCAGTACTTC
.	TRBV7-3	.	TRBJ1-5	CASSLFPDPRNQPQHF	TGTGCCAGCAGCTTATTCCCGGACCCGAGGAATCAGCCCCAGCATTTT
TRBD2	TRBV5-4	.	TRBJ2-2	CASSRERGTGELFF	TGTGCCAGCAGCCGGGAGCGGGGCACCGGGGAGCTGTTTTTT
TRBD2	TRBV2	.	TRBJ2-3	CASSAGLAGDTQYF	TGTGCCAGCAGTGCAGGACTAGCGGGAGATACGCAGTATTTT
.	TRBV4-1	.	TRBJ2-5	CASSQFWPAETQYF	TGCGCCAGCAGCCAATTCTGGCCGGCGGAGACCCAGTACTTC
.	TRBV27	many	TRBJ1-4	CASRTASDSGFQLFF	TGTGCCAGCAGAACCGCTTCTGACAGCGGGTTCCAACTGTTTTTT
TRBD2	TRBV5-1	.	TRBJ2-7	CASSQGGLGARSSYEQYF	TGCGCCAGCAGCCAAGGCGGACTAGGCGCCAGAAGCTCCTACGAGCAGTACTTC
.	TRBV1	.	TRBJ2-3	CTSCRRLAGGSATDTQYF	TGCACCAGCTGTCGAAGACTAGCGGGAGGCAGCGCCACAGATACGCAGTATTTT
.	TRBV19	.	TRBJ1-5	CASSIGPTRGTQPQHF	TGTGCCAGTAGTATAGGCCCAACAAGGGGTACGCAGCCCCAGCATTTT
.	TRBV7-6	many	TRBJ1-1	CASSLTAESTEAFF	TGTGCCAGCAGCTTAACGGCAGAGAGCACTGAAGCTTTCTTT
TRBD2	TRBV10-3	once	TRBJ2-1	CAIRDPSGSGFGEQFF	TGTGCCATCAGAGACCCTAGCGGGAGCGGATTTGGAGAGCAGTTCTTC
TRBD1	TRBV28	.	TRBJ1-3	CASSSGQGDGNTIYF	TGTGCCAGCAGCTCGGGACAGGGAGATGGAAACACCATATATTTT
.	TRBV7-9	.	TRBJ1-2	CASTWTIRPFNGYTF	TGTGCCAGCACCTGGACAATACGCCCCTTTAATGGCTACACCTTC
TRBD1	TRBV2	many	TRBJ1-2	CASSGSRDRTYGYTF	TGTGCCAGCAGTGGGTCCCGGGACAGGACCTATGGCTACACCTTC
.	TRBV5-4	many	TRBJ2-1	CASSLDRPIPDNEQFF	TGTGCCAGCAGCTTGGACAGGCCGATACCGGACAATGAGCAGTTCTTC
TRBD2	TRBV7-9	many	TRBJ2-6	CASSPRLAGGPFGANVLTF	TGTGCCAGCAGTCCTAGACTAGCGGGAGGGCCTTTTGGGGCCAACGTCCTGACTTTC
.	TRBV30	.	TRBJ1-3	CAWSVGTGLTIYF	TGTGCCTGGAGTGTAGGGACGGGACTGACCATATATTTT
TRBD1	TRBV9	.	TRBJ2-1	CASSVGLRGYGIYNEQFF	TGTGCCAGCAGCGTAGGACTCAGGGGGTATGGGATTTACAATGAGCAGTTCTTC
TRBD1	TRBV29-1	.	TRBJ2-3	CSVEVYLTGGSTDTQYF	TGCAGCGTTGAAGTATATCTTACAGGGGGAAGCACAGATACGCAGTATTTT
.	TRBV5-1	.	TRBJ2-7	CASSFSPWQVGAYEQYF	TGCGCCAGCAGCTTCTCCCCTTGGCAGGTCGGTGCCTACGAGCAGTACTTC
.	TRBV19	once	TRBJ1-3	CASISQDGSGNTIYF	TGTGCCAGTATCAGTCAGGACGGCTCTGGAAACACCATATATTTT